This TCR beta chain was documented in a study of response to subunit inactivated influenza vaccine. This CDR3 is 15 amino acids long. TCRdb re-called the RT-PCR reads through MiXCR, storing one row per CDR3 protein. Of a few hundred thousand distinct CDR3 sequences listed, approximately 10% are singletons. In its sample, this clonotype was seen many times. The same specimen was also included in a second study, on T cells expressing NK-cell markers. That study adds: As the method of synthesis, 5'RACE template switching with UMIs yielded TCR beta cDNA. Beta-chain profiling covered CD3+CD56+NKG2C+, CD3+CD56+NKG2C- and CD3+CD56-NKG2C+ sorted subsets.

This receptor was obtained from a man in his forties or fifties who received an inactivated influenza vaccine. Sequencing was performed on PBMCs from blood, taken on the day of vaccination. V usage is TRBV21-1 and J usage is TRBJ2-1; the D call TRBD1 from the table was never checked on the DNA. TRBV21-1 is flagged as a pseudogene. The CDR3 nucleotides are TGTGCCAGCAGCAAGGCTGGGGACGGTTACAATGAGCAGTTCTTC. This sequence encodes CASSKAGDGYNEQFF.